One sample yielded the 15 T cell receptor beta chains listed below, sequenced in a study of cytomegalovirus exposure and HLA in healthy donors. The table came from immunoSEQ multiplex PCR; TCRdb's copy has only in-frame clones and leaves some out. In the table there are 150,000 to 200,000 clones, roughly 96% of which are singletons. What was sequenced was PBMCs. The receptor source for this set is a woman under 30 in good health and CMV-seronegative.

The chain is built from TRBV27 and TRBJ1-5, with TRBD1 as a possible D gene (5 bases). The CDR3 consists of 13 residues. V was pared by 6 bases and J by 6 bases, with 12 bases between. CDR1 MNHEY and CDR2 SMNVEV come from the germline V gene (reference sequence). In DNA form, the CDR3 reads TGTGCCAGCAGCCCAGGGTTAGGTCAGCCCCAGCATTTT. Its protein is CASSPGLGQPQHF.

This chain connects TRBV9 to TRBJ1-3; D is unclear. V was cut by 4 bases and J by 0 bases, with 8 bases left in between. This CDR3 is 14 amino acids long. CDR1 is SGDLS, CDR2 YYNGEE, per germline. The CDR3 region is CASSHGGSGNTIYF. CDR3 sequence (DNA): TGTGCCAGCAGCCATGGAGGCTCTGGAAACACCATATATTTT.

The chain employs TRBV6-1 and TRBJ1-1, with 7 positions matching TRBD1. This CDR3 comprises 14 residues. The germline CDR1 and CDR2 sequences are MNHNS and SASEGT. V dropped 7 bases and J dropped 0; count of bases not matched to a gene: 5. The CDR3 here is CASTLTGVNTEAFF. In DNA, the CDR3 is TGTGCCAGCACTCTTACAGGGGTGAACACTGAAGCTTTCTTT.

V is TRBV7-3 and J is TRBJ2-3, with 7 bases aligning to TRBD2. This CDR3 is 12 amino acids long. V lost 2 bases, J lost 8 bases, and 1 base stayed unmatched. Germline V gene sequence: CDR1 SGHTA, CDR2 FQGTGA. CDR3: CASSLERGTQYF. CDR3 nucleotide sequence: TGTGCCAGCAGCTTAGAGCGGGGTACGCAGTATTTT. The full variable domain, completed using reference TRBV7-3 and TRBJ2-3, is GAGVSQTPSNKVTEKGKYVELRCDPISGHTALYWYRQSLGQGPEFLIYFQGTGAADDSGLPNDRFFAVRPEGSVSTLKIQRTERGDSAVYLCASSLERGTQYFGPGTRLTVL.

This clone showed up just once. Here the CDR3 DNA reads TGTGCCAGCAGCTTAGGGGGTGGCAGGGGGAGTGCAGATACGCAGTATTTT. It codes for CASSLGGGRGSADTQYF. The chain combines TRBV11-2 with TRBJ2-3; 7 positions agree with TRBD1. The CDR3 has 17 residues. Germline CDR1 reads SGHAT; CDR2 reads FQNNGV. Trimming cost V 1 base and J 4 bases; bases outside gene matches: 11.

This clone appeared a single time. CDR3: CASKETALSGNTIYF. CDR3 in DNA: TGTGCCAGCAAAGAGACAGCTCTCTCTGGAAACACCATATATTTT. The rearrangement uses TRBV6-5 and TRBJ1-3, with D possibly TRBD1 on 5 matching bases. CDR1 MNHEY and CDR2 SVGAGI come from the germline V gene. The V end lost 7 bases, the J end lost 0 bases, and 13 bases lay between the germline ends. This CDR3 spans 15 amino acids.

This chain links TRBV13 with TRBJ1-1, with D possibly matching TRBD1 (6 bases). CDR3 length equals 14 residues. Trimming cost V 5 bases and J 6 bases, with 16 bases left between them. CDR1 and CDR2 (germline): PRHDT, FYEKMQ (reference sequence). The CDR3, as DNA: TGTGCCAGCAGCCCGAGGGGGGGGCGATCTGAAGCTTTCTTT. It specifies CASSPRGGRSEAFF.

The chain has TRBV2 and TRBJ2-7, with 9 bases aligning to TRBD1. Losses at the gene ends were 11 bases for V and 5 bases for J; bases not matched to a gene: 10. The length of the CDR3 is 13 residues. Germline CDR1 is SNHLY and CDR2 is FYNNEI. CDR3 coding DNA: TGTGCCTCTTGCCGGGACAGGGTTCACGAGCAGTACTTC. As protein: CASCRDRVHEQYF.

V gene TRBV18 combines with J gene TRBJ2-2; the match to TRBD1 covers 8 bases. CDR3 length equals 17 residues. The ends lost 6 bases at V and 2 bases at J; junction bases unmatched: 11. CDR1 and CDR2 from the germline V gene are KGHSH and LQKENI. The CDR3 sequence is CASSLITGTGNTGELFF. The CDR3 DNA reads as TGTGCCAGCTCTCTCATAACCGGGACAGGAAACACCGGGGAGCTGTTTTTT.

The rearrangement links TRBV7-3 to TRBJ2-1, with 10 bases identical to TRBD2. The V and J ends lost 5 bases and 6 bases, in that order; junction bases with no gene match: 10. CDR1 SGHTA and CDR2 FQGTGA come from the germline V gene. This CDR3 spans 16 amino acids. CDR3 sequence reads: CASSPLGASGSNEQFF. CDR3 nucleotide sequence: TGTGCCAGCAGCCCCCTCGGGGCTAGCGGGAGCAATGAGCAGTTCTTC.

The CDR3 protein is CASGVDRGREKLFF. The CDR3 nucleotides are TGTGCCAGCGGGGTAGACAGGGGGCGTGAAAAACTGTTTTTT. The rearrangement joins TRBV7-2 to TRBJ1-4, with 10 bases that match TRBD1. Trimming took 8 bases from V and 7 from J; bases not matched to a gene: 7. Germline CDR1 and CDR2: SGHTA and FQGNSA. The CDR3 sequence is 14 residues long.

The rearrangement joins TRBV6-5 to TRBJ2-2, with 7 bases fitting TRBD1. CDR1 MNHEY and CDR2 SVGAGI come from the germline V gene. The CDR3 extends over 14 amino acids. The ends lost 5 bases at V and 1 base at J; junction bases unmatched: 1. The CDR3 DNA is TGTGCCAGCAGTCGACAGGGGAACACCGGGGAGCTGTTTTTT. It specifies CASSRQGNTGELFF.

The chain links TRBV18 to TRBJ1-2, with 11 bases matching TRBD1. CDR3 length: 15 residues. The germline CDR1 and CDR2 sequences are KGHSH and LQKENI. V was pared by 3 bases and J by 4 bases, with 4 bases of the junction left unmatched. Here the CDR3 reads CASSPGQGASYGYTF. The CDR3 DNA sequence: TGTGCCAGCTCACCCGGACAGGGGGCGAGCTATGGCTACACCTTC.

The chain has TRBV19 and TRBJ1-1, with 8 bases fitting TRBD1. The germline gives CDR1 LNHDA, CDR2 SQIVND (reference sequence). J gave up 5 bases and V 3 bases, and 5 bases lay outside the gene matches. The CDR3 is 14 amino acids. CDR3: CASSMTGEGTEAFF. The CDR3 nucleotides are TGTGCCAGTAGTATGACAGGGGAGGGGACTGAAGCTTTCTTT. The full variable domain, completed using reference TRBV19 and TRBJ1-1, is DGGITQSPKYLFRKEGQNVTLSCEQNLNHDAMYWYRQDPGQGLRLIYYSQIVNDFQKGDIAEGYSVSREKKESFPLTVTSAQKNPTAFYLCASSMTGEGTEAFFGQGTRLTVV.

The CDR3 sequence: CASSLGGQGYGYTF. CDR3 DNA sequence: TGTGCCAGCAGCTTAGGTGGACAGGGGTATGGCTACACCTTC. The chain is built from TRBV7-2 and TRBJ1-2, with 9 bases matching TRBD1. The CDR3 extends over 14 amino acids. Germline V gene sequence: CDR1 SGHTA, CDR2 FQGNSA. V shed 1 base and J 5 bases; nucleotides not matched to a gene: 2. Drawing the rest from reference TRBV7-2 and TRBJ1-2, the complete variable domain is GAGVSQSPSNKVTEKGKDVELRCDPISGHTALYWYRQSLGQGLEFLIYFQGNSAPDKSGLPSDRFSAERTGGSVSTLTIQRTQQEDSAVYLCASSLGGQGYGYTFGSGTRLTVV.